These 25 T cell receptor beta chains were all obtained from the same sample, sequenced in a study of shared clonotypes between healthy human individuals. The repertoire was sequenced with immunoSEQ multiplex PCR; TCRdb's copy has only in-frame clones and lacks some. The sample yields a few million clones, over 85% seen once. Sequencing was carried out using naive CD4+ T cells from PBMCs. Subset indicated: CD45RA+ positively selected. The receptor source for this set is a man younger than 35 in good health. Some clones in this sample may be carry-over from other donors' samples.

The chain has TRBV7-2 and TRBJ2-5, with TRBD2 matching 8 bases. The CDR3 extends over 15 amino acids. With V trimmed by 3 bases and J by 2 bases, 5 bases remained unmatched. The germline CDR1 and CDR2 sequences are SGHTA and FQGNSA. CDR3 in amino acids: CASSFPRGGQETQYF. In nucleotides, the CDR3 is TGTGCCAGCAGCTTCCCTCGGGGGGGACAAGAGACCCAGTACTTC.

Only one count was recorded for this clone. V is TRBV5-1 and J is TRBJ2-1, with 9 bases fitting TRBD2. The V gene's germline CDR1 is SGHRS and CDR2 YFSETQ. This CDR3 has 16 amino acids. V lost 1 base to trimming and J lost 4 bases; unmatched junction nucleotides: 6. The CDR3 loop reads CASSLIRREGYNEQFF. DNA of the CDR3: TGCGCCAGCAGCTTGATACGGCGGGAGGGGTACAATGAGCAGTTCTTC.

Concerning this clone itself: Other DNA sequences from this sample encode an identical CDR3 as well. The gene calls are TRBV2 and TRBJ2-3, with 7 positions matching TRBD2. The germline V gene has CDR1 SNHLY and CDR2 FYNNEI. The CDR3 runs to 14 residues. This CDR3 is CASKVSGSTDTQYF. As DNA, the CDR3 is TGTGCTTCTAAGGTTAGCGGGAGCACAGATACGCAGTATTTT.

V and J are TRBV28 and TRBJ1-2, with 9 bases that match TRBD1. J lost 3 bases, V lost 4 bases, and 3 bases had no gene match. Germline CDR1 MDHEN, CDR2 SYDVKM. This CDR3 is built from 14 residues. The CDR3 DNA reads TGTGCCAGCAGTTCCTGGACAGGGGACTATGGCTACACCTTC. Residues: CASSSWTGDYGYTF.

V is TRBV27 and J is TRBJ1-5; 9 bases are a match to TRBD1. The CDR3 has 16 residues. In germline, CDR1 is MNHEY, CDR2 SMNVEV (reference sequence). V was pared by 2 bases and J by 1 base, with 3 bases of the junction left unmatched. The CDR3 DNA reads TGTGCCAGCAGTTTAGGGACAGGGAAAAGCAATCAGCCCCAGCATTTT. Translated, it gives CASSLGTGKSNQPQHF.

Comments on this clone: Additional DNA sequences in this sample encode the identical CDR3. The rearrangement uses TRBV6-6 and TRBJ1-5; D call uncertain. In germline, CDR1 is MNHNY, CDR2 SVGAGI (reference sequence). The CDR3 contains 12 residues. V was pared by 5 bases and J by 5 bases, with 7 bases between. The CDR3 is CASSPGHQPQHF. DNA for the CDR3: TGTGCCAGCAGTCCCGGCCATCAGCCCCAGCATTTT.

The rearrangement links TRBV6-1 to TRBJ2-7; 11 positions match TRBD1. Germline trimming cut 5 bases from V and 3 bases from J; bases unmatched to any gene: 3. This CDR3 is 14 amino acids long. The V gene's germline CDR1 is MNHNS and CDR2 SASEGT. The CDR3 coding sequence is TGTGCCAGCAGTCGGACAGGGGGCTACTACGAGCAGTACTTC. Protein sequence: CASSRTGGYYEQYF.

CDR3 DNA: TGTGCCAGCTCAGGCTACACAGGGGGCCAGGGTCAGCCCCAGCATTTT. Its translation is CASSGYTGGQGQPQHF. The chain employs TRBV18 and TRBJ1-5, with TRBD1 identical over 9 bases. This CDR3 region has 16 residues. Per the germline V gene, CDR1 is KGHSH and CDR2 is LQKENI. V dropped 5 bases and J dropped 6; count of bases not matched to a gene: 11. Variable domain in full (rest from reference TRBV18 and TRBJ1-5): NAGVMQNPRHLVRRRGQEARLRCSPMKGHSHVYWYRQLPEEGLKFMVYLQKENIIDESGMPKERFSAEFPKEGPSILRIQQVVRGDSAAYFCASSGYTGGQGQPQHFGDGTRLSIL.

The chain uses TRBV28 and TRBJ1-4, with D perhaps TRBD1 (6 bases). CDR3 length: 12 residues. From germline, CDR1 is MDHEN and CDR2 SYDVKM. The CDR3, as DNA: TGTGCTCCGGGGGCAGGGTCTGAAAAACTGTTTTTT. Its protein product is CAPGAGSEKLFF.

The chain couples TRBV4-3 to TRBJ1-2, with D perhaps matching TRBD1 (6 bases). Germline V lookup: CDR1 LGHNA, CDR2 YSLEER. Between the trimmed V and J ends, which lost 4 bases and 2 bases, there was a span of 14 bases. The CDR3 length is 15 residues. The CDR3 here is CASSPSTGLNYGYTF. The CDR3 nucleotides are TGCGCCAGCAGCCCTTCTACAGGGTTAAACTATGGCTACACCTTC.

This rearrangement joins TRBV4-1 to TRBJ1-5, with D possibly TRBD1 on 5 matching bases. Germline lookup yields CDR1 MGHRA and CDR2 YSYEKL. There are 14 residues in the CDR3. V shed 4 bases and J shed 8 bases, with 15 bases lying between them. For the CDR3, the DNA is TGCGCCAGCAGCCCCAGACGGACGGGGGAGCCCCAGCATTTT. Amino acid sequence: CASSPRRTGEPQHF.

The CDR3 bases are TGTGCCAGCAGTTTTGCGTCGGGAGTAAATACGCAGTATTTT. It encodes CASSFASGVNTQYF. The rearrangement uses TRBV28 and TRBJ2-3, with D perhaps matching TRBD2 (6 bases). The CDR3 contains 14 residues. CDR1 and CDR2 (germline): MDHEN, SYDVKM. V shed 3 bases and J shed 7 bases, with 14 bases lying between them.

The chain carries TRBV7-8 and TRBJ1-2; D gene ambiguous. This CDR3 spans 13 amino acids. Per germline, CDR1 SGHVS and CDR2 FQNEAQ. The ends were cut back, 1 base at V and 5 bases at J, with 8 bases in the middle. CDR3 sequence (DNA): TGTGCCAGCAGCTTAGGAGGACTTTATGGCTACACCTTC. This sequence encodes CASSLGGLYGYTF. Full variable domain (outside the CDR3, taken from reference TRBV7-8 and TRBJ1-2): GAGVSQSPRYKVAKRGQDVALRCDPISGHVSLFWYQQALGQGPEFLTYFQNEAQLDKSGLPSDRFFAERPEGSVSTLKIQRTQQEDSAVYLCASSLGGLYGYTFGSGTRLTVV.

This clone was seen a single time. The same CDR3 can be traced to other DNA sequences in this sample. The CDR3 loop reads CASSLDLNTEAFF. The CDR3 DNA reads TGTGCCAGCAGCTTGGACCTGAACACTGAAGCTTTCTTT. J is TRBJ1-1 and V is TRBV5-4; D is unclear. Germline V gene data show CDR1 as SGHNT and CDR2 as YYREEE (reference sequence). Trimming left V 0 bases short and J 0 bases short, with 3 bases between. This CDR3 region has 13 residues.

The CDR3 nucleotides read TGTGCCAGCAGCTCCCCTCACAACCAGAACTACGAGCAGTACTTC. It is translated as CASSSPHNQNYEQYF. This sequence joins TRBV5-5 and TRBJ2-7; D is unresolved. Germline loops: CDR1 SGHKS, CDR2 YYEKEE (reference sequence). The CDR3 runs to 15 residues. Trimming removed 3 bases at V and 3 bases at J, with 16 bases between.

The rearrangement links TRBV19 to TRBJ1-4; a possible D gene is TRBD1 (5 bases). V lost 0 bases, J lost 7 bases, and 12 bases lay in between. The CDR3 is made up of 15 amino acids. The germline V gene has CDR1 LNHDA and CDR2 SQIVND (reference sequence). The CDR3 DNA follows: TGTGCCAGTAGTATAGAAGGCAGGGAAGCTGAAAAACTGTTTTTT. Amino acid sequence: CASSIEGREAEKLFF.

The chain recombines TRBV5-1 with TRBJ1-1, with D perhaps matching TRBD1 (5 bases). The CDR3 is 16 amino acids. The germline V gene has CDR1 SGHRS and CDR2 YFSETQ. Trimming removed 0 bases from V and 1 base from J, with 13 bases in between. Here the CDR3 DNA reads TGCGCCAGCAGCTTGGGAGCAGGGCGGTCGAACACTGAAGCTTTCTTT. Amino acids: CASSLGAGRSNTEAFF.

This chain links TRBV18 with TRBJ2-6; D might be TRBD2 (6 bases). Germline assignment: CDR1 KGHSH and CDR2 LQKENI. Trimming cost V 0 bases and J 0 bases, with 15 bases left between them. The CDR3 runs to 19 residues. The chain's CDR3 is CASSPPGALAGSGANVLTF. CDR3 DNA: TGTGCCAGCTCACCACCAGGTGCACTAGCCGGCTCTGGGGCCAACGTCCTGACTTTC.

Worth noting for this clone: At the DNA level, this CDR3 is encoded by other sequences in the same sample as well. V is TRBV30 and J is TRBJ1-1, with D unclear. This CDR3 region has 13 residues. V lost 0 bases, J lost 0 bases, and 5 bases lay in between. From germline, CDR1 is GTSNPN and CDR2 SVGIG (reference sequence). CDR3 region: CAWSVGLNTEAFF. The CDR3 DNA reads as TGTGCCTGGAGTGTAGGACTGAACACTGAAGCTTTCTTT.

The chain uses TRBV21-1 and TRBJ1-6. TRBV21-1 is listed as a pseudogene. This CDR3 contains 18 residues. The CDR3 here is CASSHYKAEPSYNSPLHF. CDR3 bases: TGTGCCAGCAGCCATTACAAGGCAGAGCCCTCCTATAATTCACCCCTCCACTTT.

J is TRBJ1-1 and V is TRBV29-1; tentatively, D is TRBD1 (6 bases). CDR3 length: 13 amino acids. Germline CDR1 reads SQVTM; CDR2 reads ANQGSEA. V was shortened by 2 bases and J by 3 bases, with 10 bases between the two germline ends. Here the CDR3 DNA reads TGCAGCGTTGAAATGGGGGCGGACACTGAAGCTTTCTTT. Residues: CSVEMGADTEAFF.

The CDR3 reads CARRTSGSIWPETQYF. CDR3 nucleotides: TGTGCCAGGAGGACTAGCGGGAGTATTTGGCCAGAGACCCAGTACTTC. This rearrangement joins TRBV2 to TRBJ2-5; 13 nucleotides line up with TRBD2. The CDR3 covers 16 residues. The trim removed 9 bases at V and 4 bases at J, leaving 11 bases unmatched. Germline CDR1 and CDR2: SNHLY and FYNNEI.

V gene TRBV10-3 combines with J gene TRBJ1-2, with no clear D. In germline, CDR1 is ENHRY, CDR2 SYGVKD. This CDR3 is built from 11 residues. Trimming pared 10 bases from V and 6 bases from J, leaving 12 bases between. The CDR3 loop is CATSGGDGYTF. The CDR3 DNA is TGTGCCACCTCCGGCGGGGATGGCTACACCTTC.

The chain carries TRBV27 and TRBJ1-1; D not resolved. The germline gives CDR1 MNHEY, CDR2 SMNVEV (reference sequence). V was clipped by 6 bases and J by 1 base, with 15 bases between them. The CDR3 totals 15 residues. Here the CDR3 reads CASSLRRRGNTEAFF. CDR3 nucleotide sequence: TGTGCCAGCAGCCTCCGGCGGCGAGGGAACACTGAAGCTTTCTTT.

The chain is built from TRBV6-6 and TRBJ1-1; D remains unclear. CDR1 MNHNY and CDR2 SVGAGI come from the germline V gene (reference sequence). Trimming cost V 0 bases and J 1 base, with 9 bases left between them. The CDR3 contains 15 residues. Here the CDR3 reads CASSYSTGTNTEAFF. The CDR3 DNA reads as TGTGCCAGCAGTTACTCGACGGGAACGAACACTGAAGCTTTCTTT.